The entry below gives a single T cell receptor beta chain sequence along with its context. Its cognate antigen is unknown. CDR1 and CDR2 from the germline V gene are SGHTA and FQGNSA. Trimming cost V 4 bases and J 7 bases, with 10 bases left between them. The CDR3 runs to 12 residues. The data stem from a study of cytomegalovirus exposure and HLA in healthy donors. Study-level results: The authors confirmed in vitro that three CMV-associated chains were specific for CMV antigens.

60 Vbeta and 13 Jbeta primers were used in PCR. Generated by immunoSEQ multiplex PCR, the TCRdb table keeps only in-frame clones and is missing some. The sample has roughly 130,000 clones, more than 80% seen once; the top ten hold 1%. Sequences were obtained from PBMCs. The gene calls are TRBV7-2 and TRBJ1-2; TRBD1 is a possible D gene (5 bases). This clonotype was obtained from a man in his forties or fifties in good health and CMV-seronegative. CDR3 region: CASSYVGGGYTF. The CDR3 DNA follows: TGTGCCAGCAGCTACGTCGGGGGTGGCTACACCTTC.